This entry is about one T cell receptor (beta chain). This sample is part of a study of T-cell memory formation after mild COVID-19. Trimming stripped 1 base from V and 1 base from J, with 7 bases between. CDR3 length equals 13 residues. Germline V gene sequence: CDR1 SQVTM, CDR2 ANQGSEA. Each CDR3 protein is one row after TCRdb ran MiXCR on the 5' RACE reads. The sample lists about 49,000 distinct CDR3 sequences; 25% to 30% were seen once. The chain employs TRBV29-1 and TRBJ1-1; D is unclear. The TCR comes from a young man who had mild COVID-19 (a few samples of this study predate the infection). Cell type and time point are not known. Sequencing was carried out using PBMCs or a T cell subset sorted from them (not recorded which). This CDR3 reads CSVEVGGNTEAFF. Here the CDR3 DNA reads TGCAGCGTTGAAGTGGGAGGGAACACTGAAGCTTTCTTT.